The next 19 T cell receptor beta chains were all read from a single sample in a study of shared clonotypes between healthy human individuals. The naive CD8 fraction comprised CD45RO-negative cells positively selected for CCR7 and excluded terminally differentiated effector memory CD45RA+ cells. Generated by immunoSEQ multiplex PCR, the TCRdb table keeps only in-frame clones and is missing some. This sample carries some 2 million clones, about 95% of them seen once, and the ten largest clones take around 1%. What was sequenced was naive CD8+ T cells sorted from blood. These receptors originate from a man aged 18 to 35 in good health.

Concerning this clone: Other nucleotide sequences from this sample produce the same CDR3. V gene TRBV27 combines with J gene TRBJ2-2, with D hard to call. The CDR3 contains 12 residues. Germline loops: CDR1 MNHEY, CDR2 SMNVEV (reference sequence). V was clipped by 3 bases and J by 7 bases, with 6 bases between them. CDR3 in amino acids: CASSLRSGELFF. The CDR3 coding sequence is TGTGCCAGCAGTTTGAGGAGCGGGGAGCTGTTTTTT.

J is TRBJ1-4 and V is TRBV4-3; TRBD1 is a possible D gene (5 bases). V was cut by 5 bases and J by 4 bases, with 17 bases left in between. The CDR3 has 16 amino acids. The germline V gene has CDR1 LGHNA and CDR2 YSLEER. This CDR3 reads CASSYGTDFLNEKLFF. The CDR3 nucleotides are TGCGCCAGCAGCTATGGGACCGACTTTCTTAATGAAAAACTGTTTTTT.

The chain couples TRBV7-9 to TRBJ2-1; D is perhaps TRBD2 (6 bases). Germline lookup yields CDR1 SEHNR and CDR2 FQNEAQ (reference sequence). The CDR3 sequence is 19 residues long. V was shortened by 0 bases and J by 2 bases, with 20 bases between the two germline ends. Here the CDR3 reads CASSLAGGEWTHTYNEQFF. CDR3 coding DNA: TGTGCCAGCAGCTTAGCCGGGGGTGAGTGGACGCACACCTACAATGAGCAGTTCTTC.

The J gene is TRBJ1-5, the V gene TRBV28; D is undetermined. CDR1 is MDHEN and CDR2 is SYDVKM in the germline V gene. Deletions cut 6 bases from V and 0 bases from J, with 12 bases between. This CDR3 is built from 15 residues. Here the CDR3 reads CASRPGDHSNQPQHF. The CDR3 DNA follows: TGTGCCAGCAGACCAGGAGACCATAGCAATCAGCCCCAGCATTTT.

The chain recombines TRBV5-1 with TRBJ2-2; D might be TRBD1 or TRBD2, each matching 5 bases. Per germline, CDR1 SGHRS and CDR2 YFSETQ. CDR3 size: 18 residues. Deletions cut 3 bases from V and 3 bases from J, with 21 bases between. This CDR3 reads CASSSQPGTTADTGELFF. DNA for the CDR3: TGCGCCAGCAGCTCCCAGCCAGGGACCACGGCGGACACCGGGGAGCTGTTTTTT. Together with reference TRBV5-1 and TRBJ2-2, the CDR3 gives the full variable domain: KAGVTQTPRYLIKTRGQQVTLSCSPISGHRSVSWYQQTPGQGLQFLFEYFSETQRNKGNFPGRFSGRQFSNSRSEMNVSTLELGDSALYLCASSSQPGTTADTGELFFGEGSRLTVL.

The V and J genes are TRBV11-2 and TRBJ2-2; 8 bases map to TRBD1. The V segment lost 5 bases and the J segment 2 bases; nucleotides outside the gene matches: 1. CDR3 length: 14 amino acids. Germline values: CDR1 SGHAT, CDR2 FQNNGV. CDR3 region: CASSGQGNTGELFF. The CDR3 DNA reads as TGTGCCAGCAGCGGACAGGGAAACACCGGGGAGCTGTTTTTT.

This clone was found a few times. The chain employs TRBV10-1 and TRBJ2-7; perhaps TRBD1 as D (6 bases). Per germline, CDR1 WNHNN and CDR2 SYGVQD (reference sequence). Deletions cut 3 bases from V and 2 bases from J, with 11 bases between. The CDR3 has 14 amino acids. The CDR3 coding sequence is TGCGCCAGCAGTGACGGGACATCTACCTACGAGCAGTACTTC. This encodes CASSDGTSTYEQYF.

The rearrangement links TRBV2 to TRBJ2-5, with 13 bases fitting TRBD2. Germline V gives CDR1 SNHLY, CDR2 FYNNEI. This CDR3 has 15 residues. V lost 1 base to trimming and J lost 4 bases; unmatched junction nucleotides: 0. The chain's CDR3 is CASSEGTSGGETQYF. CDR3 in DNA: TGTGCCAGCAGTGAAGGGACTAGCGGGGGAGAGACCCAGTACTTC. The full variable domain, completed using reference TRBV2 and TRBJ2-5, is EPEVTQTPSHQVTQMGQEVILRCVPISNHLYFYWYRQILGQKVEFLVSFYNNEISEKSEIFDDQFSVERPDGSNFTLKIRSTKLEDSAMYFCASSEGTSGGETQYFGPGTRLLVL.

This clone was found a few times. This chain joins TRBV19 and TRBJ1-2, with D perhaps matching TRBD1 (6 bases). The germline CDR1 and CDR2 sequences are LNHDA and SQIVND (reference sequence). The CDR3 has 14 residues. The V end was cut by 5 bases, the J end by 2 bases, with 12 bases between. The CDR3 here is CASSSGTINYGYTF. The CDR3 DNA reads TGTGCCAGTAGTTCCGGGACAATCAACTATGGCTACACCTTC.

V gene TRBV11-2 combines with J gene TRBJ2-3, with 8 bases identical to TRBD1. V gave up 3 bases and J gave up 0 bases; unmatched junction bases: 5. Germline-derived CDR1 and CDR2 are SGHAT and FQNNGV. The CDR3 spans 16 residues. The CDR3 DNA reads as TGTGCCAGCAGCTTGCCAGGGGGCTTTAGCACAGATACGCAGTATTTT. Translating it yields CASSLPGGFSTDTQYF.

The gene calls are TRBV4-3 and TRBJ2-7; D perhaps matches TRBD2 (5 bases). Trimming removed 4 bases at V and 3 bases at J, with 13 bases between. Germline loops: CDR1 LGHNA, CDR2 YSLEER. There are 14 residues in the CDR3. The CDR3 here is CASSPGLADYEQYF. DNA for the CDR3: TGCGCCAGCAGCCCAGGACTCGCCGACTACGAGCAGTACTTC.

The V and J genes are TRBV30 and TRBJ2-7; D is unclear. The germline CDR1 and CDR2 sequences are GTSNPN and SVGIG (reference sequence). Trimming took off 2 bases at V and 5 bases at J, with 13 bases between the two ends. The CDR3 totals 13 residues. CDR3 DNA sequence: TGTGCCTGGAGTCTCAACCGAGAACACGAGCAGTACTTC. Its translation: CAWSLNREHEQYF.

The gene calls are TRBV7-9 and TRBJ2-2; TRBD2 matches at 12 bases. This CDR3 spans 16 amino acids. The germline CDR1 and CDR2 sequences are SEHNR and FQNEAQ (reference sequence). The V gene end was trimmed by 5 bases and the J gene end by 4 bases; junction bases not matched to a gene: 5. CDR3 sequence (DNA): TGTGCCAGCAGCCCCGGGACTAGCGGGTCCACCGGGGAGCTGTTTTTT. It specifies CASSPGTSGSTGELFF.

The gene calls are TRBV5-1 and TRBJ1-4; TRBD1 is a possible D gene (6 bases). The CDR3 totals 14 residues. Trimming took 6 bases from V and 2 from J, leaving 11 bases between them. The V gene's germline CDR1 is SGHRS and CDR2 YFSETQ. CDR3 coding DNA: TGCGCCAGCACCCAGGGGACCACTAATGAAAAACTGTTTTTT. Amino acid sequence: CASTQGTTNEKLFF. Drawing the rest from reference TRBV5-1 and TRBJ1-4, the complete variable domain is KAGVTQTPRYLIKTRGQQVTLSCSPISGHRSVSWYQQTPGQGLQFLFEYFSETQRNKGNFPGRFSGRQFSNSRSEMNVSTLELGDSALYLCASTQGTTNEKLFFGSGTQLSVL.

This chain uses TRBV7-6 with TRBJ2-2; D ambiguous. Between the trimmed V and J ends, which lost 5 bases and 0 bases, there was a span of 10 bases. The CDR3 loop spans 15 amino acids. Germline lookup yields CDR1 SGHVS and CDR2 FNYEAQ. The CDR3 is CASSIPNPNTGELFF. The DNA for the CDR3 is TGTGCCAGCAGCATACCGAACCCGAACACCGGGGAGCTGTTTTTT.

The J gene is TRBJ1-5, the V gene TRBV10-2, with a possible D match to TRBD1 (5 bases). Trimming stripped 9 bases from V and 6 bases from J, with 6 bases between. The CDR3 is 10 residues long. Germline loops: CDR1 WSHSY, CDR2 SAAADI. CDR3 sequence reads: CARQVQPQHF. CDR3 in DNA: TGCGCCAGACAGGTTCAGCCCCAGCATTTT.

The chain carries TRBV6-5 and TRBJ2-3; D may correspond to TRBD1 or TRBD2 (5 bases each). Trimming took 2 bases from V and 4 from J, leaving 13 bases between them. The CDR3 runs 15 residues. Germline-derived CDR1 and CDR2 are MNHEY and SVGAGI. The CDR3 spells CASSYGVGTPDTQYF. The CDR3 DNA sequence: TGTGCCAGCAGTTACGGGGTTGGGACCCCAGATACGCAGTATTTT.

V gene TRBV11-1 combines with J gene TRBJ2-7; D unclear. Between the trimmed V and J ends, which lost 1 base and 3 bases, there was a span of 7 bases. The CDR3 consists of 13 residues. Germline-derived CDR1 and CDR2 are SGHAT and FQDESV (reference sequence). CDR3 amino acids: CASSLGAFYEQYF. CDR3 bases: TGTGCCAGCAGCTTAGGAGCCTTCTACGAGCAGTACTTC.

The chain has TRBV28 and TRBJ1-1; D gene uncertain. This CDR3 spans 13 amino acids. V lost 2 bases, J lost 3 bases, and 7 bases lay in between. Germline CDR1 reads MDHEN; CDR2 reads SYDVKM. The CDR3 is CASSLSADTEAFF. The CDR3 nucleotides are TGTGCCAGCAGTTTAAGTGCCGACACTGAAGCTTTCTTT.